The 9 T cell receptor beta chains in this list originate from one sample, sequenced in a study of chemoradiotherapy in HPV16-positive cancers. Assay used: immunoSEQ multiplex PCR; TCRdb lists only in-frame clones, some missing. The sample yields around 29,000 clones, more than 85% seen once. Sequencing used blood, obtained from a patient who underwent chemoradiotherapy. The receptors originated from a human donor with HPV-associated anogenital cancer.

The CDR3: CASSLAGDTYNEQFF. In DNA, the CDR3 is TGCGCCAGCAGCCTAGCGGGGGATACCTACAATGAGCAGTTCTTC. This chain joins TRBV5-1 and TRBJ2-1; 10 positions match TRBD2. Germline assignment: CDR1 SGHRS and CDR2 YFSETQ. Trimming took 4 bases from V and 2 from J; bases not matched to a gene: 3. The CDR3 runs to 15 residues.

The chain carries TRBV28 and TRBJ2-7; D possibly uses TRBD1 or TRBD2 (5 bases each). Germline V gives CDR1 MDHEN, CDR2 SYDVKM. The CDR3 is 15 residues long. Trimming left V 11 bases short and J 7 bases short, with 27 bases between. The CDR3 loop is CASWTPGPSHREQYF. The DNA for the CDR3 is TGTGCCTCATGGACCCCGGGACCCAGCCACAGGGAGCAGTACTTC.

The V gene is TRBV28, the J gene TRBJ1-5, with D unresolved. Trimming shortened V by 6 bases and J by 2 bases, and 11 bases separated the two germline ends. This CDR3 has 14 amino acids. Looked up from germline, CDR1 is MDHEN and CDR2 is SYDVKM. This CDR3 is CASSRPQGNQPQHF. CDR3 sequence (DNA): TGTGCCAGCAGCCGACCGCAGGGCAATCAGCCCCAGCATTTT. Using reference TRBV28 and TRBJ1-5 for the parts outside the CDR3, the full variable domain is DVKVTQSSRYLVKRTGEKVFLECVQDMDHENMFWYRQDPGLGLRLIYFSYDVKMKEKGDIPEGYSVSREKKERFSLILESASTNQTSMYLCASSRPQGNQPQHFGDGTRLSIL.

The V call is TRBV13, the J call TRBJ2-3; D is undetermined. There are 12 residues in the CDR3. The germline CDR1 and CDR2 sequences are PRHDT and FYEKMQ (reference sequence). V dropped 0 bases and J dropped 6 bases, with 4 bases sitting between them. DNA of the CDR3: TGTGCCAGCAGCTTAGGGGCGGATACGCAGTATTTT. Translated, it gives CASSLGADTQYF.

The chain combines TRBV2 with TRBJ2-3; 13 nucleotides agree with TRBD2. The V and J ends lost 2 bases and 7 bases, in that order; junction bases with no gene match: 3. Germline CDR1 and CDR2: SNHLY and FYNNEI. CDR3 length: 15 residues. This chain's CDR3 is CASSELGLAGNTQYF. CDR3 nucleotides: TGTGCCAGCAGTGAATTGGGACTAGCGGGAAATACGCAGTATTTT.

In nucleotides, the CDR3 is TGTGCCAGCAGTTCATACACAGATACGCAGTATTTT. Translated, it gives CASSSYTDTQYF. This rearrangement joins TRBV6-5 to TRBJ2-3; D gene unclear. In germline, CDR1 is MNHEY, CDR2 SVGAGI. Trimming took 4 bases from V and 2 from J, leaving 4 bases between them. The CDR3 has 12 residues.

This clone turned up a few times. The chain has TRBV6-1 and TRBJ2-5, with TRBD2 matching 14 bases. Germline V gene data show CDR1 as MNHNS and CDR2 as SASEGT. The CDR3 consists of 16 residues. With 3 bases clipped from V and 1 base from J, the junction kept 1 base outside the gene matches. The CDR3 region is CASSETSGGGQETQYF. The CDR3 DNA reads TGTGCCAGCAGTGAGACTAGCGGGGGGGGCCAAGAGACCCAGTACTTC.

The chain couples TRBV15 to TRBJ2-3; D is ambiguous. The CDR3 is made up of 19 amino acids. Trimming took off 5 bases at V and 0 bases at J, with 24 bases between the two ends. In germline, CDR1 is LNHNV, CDR2 YYDKDF (reference sequence). The CDR3 DNA follows: TGTGCCACCAGCTCTCCACCCCAACAAAGGGCGCGAAGCACAGATACGCAGTATTTT. Its translation: CATSSPPQQRARSTDTQYF.

The chain carries TRBV27 and TRBJ1-3; 7 positions agree with TRBD1. Germline trimming cut 4 bases from V and 4 bases from J; bases unmatched to any gene: 7. The length of the CDR3 is 15 residues. The V gene's germline CDR1 is MNHEY and CDR2 SMNVEV (reference sequence). The CDR3 here is CASSSHQGGGNTIYF. Written as DNA, the CDR3 is TGTGCCAGCAGTTCACATCAGGGGGGAGGAAACACCATATATTTT.